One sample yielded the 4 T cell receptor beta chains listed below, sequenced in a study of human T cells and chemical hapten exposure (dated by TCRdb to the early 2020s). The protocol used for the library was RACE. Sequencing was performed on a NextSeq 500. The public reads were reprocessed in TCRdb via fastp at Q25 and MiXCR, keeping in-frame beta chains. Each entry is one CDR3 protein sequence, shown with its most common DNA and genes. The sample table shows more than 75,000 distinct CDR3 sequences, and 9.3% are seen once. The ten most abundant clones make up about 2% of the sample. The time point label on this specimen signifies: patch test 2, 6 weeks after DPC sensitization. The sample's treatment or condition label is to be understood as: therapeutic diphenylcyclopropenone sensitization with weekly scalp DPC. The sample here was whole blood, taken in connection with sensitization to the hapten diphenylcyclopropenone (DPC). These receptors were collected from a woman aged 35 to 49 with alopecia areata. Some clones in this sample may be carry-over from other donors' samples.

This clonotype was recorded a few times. In DNA, the CDR3 is TGTGCCTGGAGTGTATCAGGGGAGACCCAGTACTTC. The encoded protein is CAWSVSGETQYF. The V gene is TRBV30, the J gene TRBJ2-5; TRBD1 might be the D (5 bases). V lost 0 bases, J lost 5 bases, and 7 bases lay in between. The CDR3 has 12 amino acids. Germline V gene lookup returns CDR1 GTSNPN and CDR2 SVGIG (reference sequence).

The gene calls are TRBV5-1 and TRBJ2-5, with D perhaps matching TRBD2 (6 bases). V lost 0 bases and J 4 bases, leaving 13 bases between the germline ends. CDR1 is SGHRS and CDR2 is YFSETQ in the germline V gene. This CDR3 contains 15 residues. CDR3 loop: CASSLVSGDGETQYF. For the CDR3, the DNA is TGCGCCAGCAGCTTGGTATCGGGAGACGGAGAGACCCAGTACTTC.

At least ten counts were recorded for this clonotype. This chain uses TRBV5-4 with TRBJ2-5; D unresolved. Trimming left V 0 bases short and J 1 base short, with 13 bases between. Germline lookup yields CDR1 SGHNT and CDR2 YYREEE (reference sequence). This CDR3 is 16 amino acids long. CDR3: CASSLDAELIQETQYF. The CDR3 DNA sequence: TGTGCCAGCAGCTTGGATGCAGAGCTAATCCAAGAGACCCAGTACTTC. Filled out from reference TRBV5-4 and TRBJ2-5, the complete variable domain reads ETGVTQSPTHLIKTRGQQVTLRCSSQSGHNTVSWYQQALGQGPQFIFQYYREEENGRGNFPPRFSGLQFPNYSSELNVNALELDDSALYLCASSLDAELIQETQYFGPGTRLLVL.

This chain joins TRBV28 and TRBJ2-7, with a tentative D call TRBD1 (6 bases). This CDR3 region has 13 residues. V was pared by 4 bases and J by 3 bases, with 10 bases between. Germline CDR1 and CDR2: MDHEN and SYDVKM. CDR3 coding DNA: TGTGCCAGCAGTTCCGGGACAAGCTACGAGCAGTACTTC. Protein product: CASSSGTSYEQYF.